Below, 27 T cell receptor beta chains from the same sample are listed, as sequenced in a study of blood T cell repertoires in COVID-19. The data were produced by immunoSEQ multiplex PCR, yet TCRdb's version contains in-frame clones alone and is incomplete. The table includes 30,000 to 35,000 clones, around 87% detected once. The sample was peripheral blood. The receptors stem from a man in his 60s with active COVID-19.

DNA of the CDR3: TGTGCCAGCAGTTTATCACCGGGACAGGGTTACGAGCAGTACTTC. This encodes CASSLSPGQGYEQYF. The rearrangement uses TRBV27 and TRBJ2-7, with 9 bases fitting TRBD1. The V gene end was trimmed by 0 bases and the J gene end by 4 bases; junction bases not matched to a gene: 4. This CDR3 is 15 amino acids long. Germline V lookup: CDR1 MNHEY, CDR2 SMNVEV (reference sequence).

The rearrangement links TRBV27 to TRBJ1-6; D might be TRBD1 (6 bases). CDR1 is MNHEY and CDR2 is SMNVEV in the germline V gene (reference sequence). V was cut by 5 bases and J by 8 bases, with 10 bases left in between. The CDR3 is made up of 13 amino acids. The CDR3, as DNA: TGTGCCAGCAGTGCAGGGGTCGATTCACCCCTCCACTTT. It codes for CASSAGVDSPLHF.

The chain couples TRBV7-3 to TRBJ2-1; 8 bases map to TRBD2. CDR1 is SGHTA and CDR2 is FQGTGA in the germline V gene. The CDR3 length is 15 residues. The junction had 2 bases not matched to a gene; V was cut back by 3 bases and J by 1 base. CDR3 in DNA: TGTGCCAGCAGCTTTACTAGCGGATCCTACAATGAGCAGTTCTTC. This encodes CASSFTSGSYNEQFF.

V and J are TRBV12-3 or TRBV12-4 and TRBJ1-2; D gene ambiguous. The CDR3 spans 12 residues. Trimming shortened V by 1 base and J by 5 bases, and 5 bases separated the two germline ends. The CDR3 DNA sequence: TGTGCCAGCAGTTTAGTTTTATATGGCTACACCTTC. Encoded protein: CASSLVLYGYTF.

The V call is TRBV18, the J call TRBJ2-3, with 13 bases aligning to TRBD2. CDR3 length: 16 amino acids. The J segment lost 4 bases and the V segment lost 0 bases, leaving 1 base of the junction unmatched. Germline CDR1 and CDR2: KGHSH and LQKENI. CDR3 DNA sequence: TGTGCCAGCTCACCACCAGGACTAGCGGGAGCAGATACGCAGTATTTT. Its protein product is CASSPPGLAGADTQYF.

V usage is TRBV5-5 and J usage is TRBJ2-5, with D perhaps matching TRBD1 (6 bases). V dropped 0 bases and J dropped 5 bases, with 14 bases sitting between them. The CDR3 loop spans 15 amino acids. The germline V gene has CDR1 SGHKS and CDR2 YYEKEE (reference sequence). CDR3 sequence: CASSLEGHRVETQYF. The CDR3 region has the DNA TGTGCCAGCAGCTTGGAAGGCCACAGGGTCGAGACCCAGTACTTC.

The chain is built from TRBV3-1 (or the pseudogene TRBV3-2) and TRBJ2-5; 7 bases fit TRBD1. The CDR3 spans 16 residues. V lost 4 bases to trimming and J lost 1 base; unmatched junction nucleotides: 9. Germline V gives CDR1 LGHDT, CDR2 YNNKEL (reference sequence). As DNA, the CDR3 is TGTGCCAGCAGCCCCCACTCAGGGGGAGTCCAAGAGACCCAGTACTTC. Translating gives CASSPHSGGVQETQYF.

The V gene is TRBV5-4, the J gene TRBJ2-3; D uncertain. CDR3 length equals 13 residues. Germline loops: CDR1 SGHNT, CDR2 YYREEE (reference sequence). V was shortened by 4 bases and J by 2 bases, with 8 bases between the two germline ends. The CDR3 bases are TGTGCCAGCAGCCAGGCCCCCACAGATACGCAGTATTTT. It specifies CASSQAPTDTQYF.

The rearrangement uses TRBV7-2 and TRBJ1-4, with D unresolved. CDR3 size: 16 residues. Deletions cut 5 bases from V and 0 bases from J, with 13 bases between. Per germline, CDR1 SGHTA and CDR2 FQGNSA. CDR3 sequence: CASSRGGVATNEKLFF. The CDR3 DNA is TGTGCCAGCAGCCGCGGAGGCGTTGCAACTAATGAAAAACTGTTTTTT.

This clone was counted between two and nine times. The gene calls are TRBV5-1 and TRBJ1-2; tentatively, D is TRBD1 (5 bases). Trimming removed 0 bases at V and 6 bases at J, with 9 bases between. Germline V gives CDR1 SGHRS, CDR2 YFSETQ. The length of the CDR3 is 13 residues. CDR3 DNA sequence: TGCGCCAGCAGCTTGGCCCCCAGGGATGGCTACACCTTC. The encoded protein is CASSLAPRDGYTF.

The chain uses TRBV27 and TRBJ2-1, with D possibly matching TRBD2 (7 bases). The germline V and J ends were trimmed by 5 bases and 0 bases, with 11 bases remaining between them. CDR1 and CDR2 from the germline V gene are MNHEY and SMNVEV (reference sequence). The CDR3 contains 15 residues. The CDR3: CASSRGGHSYNEQFF. CDR3 in DNA: TGTGCCAGCAGTAGGGGGGGGCACTCCTACAATGAGCAGTTCTTC.

This chain links TRBV7-8 with TRBJ1-2; 7 bases fit TRBD1. CDR1 and CDR2 (germline): SGHVS, FQNEAQ. CDR3 length: 15 amino acids. V shed 2 bases and J 0 bases; nucleotides not matched to a gene: 3. In nucleotides, the CDR3 is TGTGCCAGCAGCTTAACGGGACAGCCTAACTATGGCTACACCTTC. Protein product: CASSLTGQPNYGYTF.

The V call is TRBV6-6, the J call TRBJ1-2, with TRBD1 matching over 7 bases. This CDR3 comprises 15 residues. Trimming took 7 bases from V and 6 from J; bases not matched to a gene: 14. Germline CDR1 reads MNHNY; CDR2 reads SVGAGI (reference sequence). CDR3 residues: CASTEGSRQGDGYTF. The CDR3 region has the DNA TGTGCCAGCACCGAGGGGTCCAGACAGGGTGATGGCTACACCTTC.

The CDR3 DNA reads as TGTGCCAGCAGTCCACATGCTGCGGGACAGGGCCAAGAGACCCAGTACTTC. Amino acids: CASSPHAAGQGQETQYF. The V and J genes are TRBV28 and TRBJ2-5; 9 bases line up with TRBD1. The CDR3 has 17 residues. V lost 5 bases and J lost 1; bases outside the gene matches: 11. CDR1 is MDHEN, CDR2 SYDVKM, per germline.

The V call is TRBV25-1, the J call TRBJ2-7; possible D gene TRBD2, 5 bases. V lost 6 bases and J lost 1, with 7 bases in between. The CDR3 sequence is 12 residues long. Germline loops: CDR1 MGHDK, CDR2 SYGVNS. In DNA form, the CDR3 reads TGTGCCAGCAGGGACTTTTCCTACGAGCAGTACTTC. Translation: CASRDFSYEQYF.

This sequence joins TRBV7-2 and TRBJ2-7; no clear D. CDR1 is SGHTA and CDR2 is FQGNSA in the germline V gene. The CDR3 length is 12 residues. The ends were cut back, 3 bases at V and 3 bases at J, with 6 bases in the middle. The CDR3 nucleotides are TGTGCCAGCAGCTTGAACTTCTACGAGCAGTACTTC. As protein: CASSLNFYEQYF.

The chain combines TRBV30 with TRBJ2-3; 9 nucleotides match TRBD1. Trimming cost V 2 bases and J 2 bases; bases outside gene matches: 5. The CDR3 sequence is 15 residues long. The germline CDR1 and CDR2 sequences are GTSNPN and SVGIG (reference sequence). CDR3 sequence (DNA): TGTGCCTGGAGTACGACAGGGGGTCCCACAGATACGCAGTATTTT. It translates to CAWSTTGGPTDTQYF.

As to this clone: Other DNA variants within this sample encode the same CDR3. V and J are TRBV2 and TRBJ2-7, with a tentative D call TRBD2 (6 bases). Germline CDR1 reads SNHLY; CDR2 reads FYNNEI. CDR3 length: 14 residues. Trimming left V 6 bases short and J 0 bases short, with 12 bases between. Written as DNA, the CDR3 is TGTGCCAGCAGATATCGGGGGAGCTCCTACGAGCAGTACTTC. It yields the protein CASRYRGSSYEQYF.

The V call is TRBV7-9, the J call TRBJ2-3; no reliable D call. V dropped 2 bases and J dropped 3 bases, with 6 bases sitting between them. Germline V gene sequence: CDR1 SEHNR, CDR2 FQNEAQ (reference sequence). The CDR3 has 13 amino acids. In nucleotides, the CDR3 is TGTGCCAGCAGCTTAAGTGAGACAGATACGCAGTATTTT. It codes for CASSLSETDTQYF.

This chain joins TRBV11-3 and TRBJ2-1, with D perhaps matching TRBD1 (5 bases). The CDR3 loop spans 16 amino acids. Germline CDR1 and CDR2: SGHNT and YENEEA. Trimming cost V 4 bases and J 0 bases, with 13 bases left between them. The CDR3 DNA follows: TGTGCCAGCAGCTCGATTCAGGGCAGCTCCTACAATGAGCAGTTCTTC. It codes for CASSSIQGSSYNEQFF.

V and J are TRBV18 and TRBJ1-2; no reliable D call. Germline V lookup: CDR1 KGHSH, CDR2 LQKENI. This CDR3 is 12 amino acids long. V gave up 3 bases and J gave up 8 bases, with 10 bases separating them. The CDR3 bases are TGTGCCAGCTCACCGGGCGCAGAAGGCTACACCTTC. This encodes CASSPGAEGYTF.

The rearrangement links TRBV12-5 to TRBJ1-1; no firm D call. Germline V gene data show CDR1 as LGHNT and CDR2 as FRNRAP. V lost 5 bases and J 3 bases, leaving 13 bases between the germline ends. The CDR3 spans 14 residues. The CDR3 nucleotides are TGTGCTAGTGGTAACCCGCCATCGGACACTGAAGCTTTCTTT. Protein sequence: CASGNPPSDTEAFF.

The V and J genes are TRBV19 and TRBJ2-1; TRBD2 matches 10 bases. The J segment lost 7 bases and the V segment lost 4 bases, leaving 7 bases of the junction unmatched. The germline V gene has CDR1 LNHDA and CDR2 SQIVND (reference sequence). This CDR3 region has 15 residues. CDR3 protein: CASSRAGGPGNEQFF. Here the CDR3 DNA reads TGTGCCAGTAGTAGAGCGGGAGGGCCGGGTAATGAGCAGTTCTTC. The variable domain in full, completed from reference TRBV19 and TRBJ2-1, reads DGGITQSPKYLFRKEGQNVTLSCEQNLNHDAMYWYRQDPGQGLRLIYYSQIVNDFQKGDIAEGYSVSREKKESFPLTVTSAQKNPTAFYLCASSRAGGPGNEQFFGPGTRLTVL.

The V gene is TRBV11-2, the J gene TRBJ2-5, with a tentative D call TRBD2 (5 bases). CDR1 SGHAT and CDR2 FQNNGV come from the germline V gene. The V end lost 4 bases, the J end lost 2 bases, and 5 bases lay between the germline ends. This CDR3 has 12 residues. The CDR3 reads CASSWEQETQYF. The CDR3 DNA sequence: TGTGCCAGCAGCTGGGAGCAAGAGACCCAGTACTTC. The whole variable domain, remainder taken from reference TRBV11-2 and TRBJ2-5, is EAGVAQSPRYKIIEKRQSVAFWCNPISGHATLYWYQQILGQGPKLLIQFQNNGVVDDSQLPKDRFSAERLKGVDSTLKIQPAKLEDSAVYLCASSWEQETQYFGPGTRLLVL.

The chain combines TRBV24-1 with TRBJ2-5, with 12 bases lining up with TRBD2. The CDR3 contains 19 residues. V dropped 2 bases and J dropped 0; count of bases not matched to a gene: 9. CDR1 KGHDR and CDR2 SFDVKD come from the germline V gene. CDR3 in amino acids: CATSDSERWTSGDQETQYF. CDR3 bases: TGTGCCACCAGTGATTCTGAACGTTGGACTAGCGGGGACCAAGAGACCCAGTACTTC.

The genes are TRBV2 and TRBJ2-1, with 7 bases aligning to TRBD1. Germline V gene lookup returns CDR1 SNHLY and CDR2 FYNNEI. V was pared by 4 bases and J by 7 bases, with 13 bases of the junction left unmatched. This CDR3 is 16 amino acids long. Here the CDR3 DNA reads TGTGCCAGCAGTGGTTCGGACAGGTGGTCGTTGAATGAGCAGTTCTTC. This gives the protein CASSGSDRWSLNEQFF.

This chain uses TRBV6-5 with TRBJ1-4, with D unresolved. Trimming left V 9 bases short and J 8 bases short, with 19 bases between. Germline assignment: CDR1 MNHEY and CDR2 SVGAGI. The CDR3 is 14 residues long. CDR3 sequence (DNA): TGTGCCAGTTCTGAGGGAGAGGGAAGCGAAAAACTGTTTTTT. It is translated as CASSEGEGSEKLFF.